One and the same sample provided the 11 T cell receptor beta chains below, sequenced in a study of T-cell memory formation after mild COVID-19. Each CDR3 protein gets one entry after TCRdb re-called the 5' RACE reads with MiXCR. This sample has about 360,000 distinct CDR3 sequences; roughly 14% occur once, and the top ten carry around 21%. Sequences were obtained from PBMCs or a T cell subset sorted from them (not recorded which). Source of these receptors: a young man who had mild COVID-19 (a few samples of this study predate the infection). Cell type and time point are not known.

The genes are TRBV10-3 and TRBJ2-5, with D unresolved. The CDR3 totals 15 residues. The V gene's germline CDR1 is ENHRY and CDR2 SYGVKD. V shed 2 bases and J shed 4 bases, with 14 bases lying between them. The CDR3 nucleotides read TGTGCCATCAGTGAGCCCGGTCGGAAAGGAGAGACCCAGTACTTC. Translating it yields CAISEPGRKGETQYF.

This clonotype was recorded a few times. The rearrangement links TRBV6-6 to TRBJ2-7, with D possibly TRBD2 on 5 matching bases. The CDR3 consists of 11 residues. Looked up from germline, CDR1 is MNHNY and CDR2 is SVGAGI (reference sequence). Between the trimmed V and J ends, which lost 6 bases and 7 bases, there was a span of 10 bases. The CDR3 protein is CASSRTGEQYF. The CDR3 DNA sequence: TGTGCCAGCAGCCGCACGGGGGAGCAGTACTTC.

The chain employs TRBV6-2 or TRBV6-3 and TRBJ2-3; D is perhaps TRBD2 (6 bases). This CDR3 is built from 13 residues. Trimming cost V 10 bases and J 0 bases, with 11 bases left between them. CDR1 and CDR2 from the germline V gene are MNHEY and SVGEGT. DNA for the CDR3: TGTGCCACCAACGCGGGGAGCACAGATACGCAGTATTTT. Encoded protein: CATNAGSTDTQYF.

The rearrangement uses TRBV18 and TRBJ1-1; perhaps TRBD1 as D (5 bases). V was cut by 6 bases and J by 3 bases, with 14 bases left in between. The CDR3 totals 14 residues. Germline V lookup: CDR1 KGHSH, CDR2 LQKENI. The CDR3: CASSPVRGDTEAFF. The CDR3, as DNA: TGTGCCAGCTCGCCGGTTCGAGGGGACACTGAAGCTTTCTTT.

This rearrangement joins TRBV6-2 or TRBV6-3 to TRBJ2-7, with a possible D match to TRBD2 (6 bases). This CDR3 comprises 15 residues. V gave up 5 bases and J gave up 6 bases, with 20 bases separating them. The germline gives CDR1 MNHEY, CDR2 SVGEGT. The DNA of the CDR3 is TGTGCCAGCAGTAACGATCCGGGAGAAATTGGCGAGCAGTACGTC. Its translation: CASSNDPGEIGEQYV.

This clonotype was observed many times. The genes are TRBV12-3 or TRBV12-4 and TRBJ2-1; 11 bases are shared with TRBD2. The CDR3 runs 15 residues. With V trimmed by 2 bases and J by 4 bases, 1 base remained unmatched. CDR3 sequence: CASSLRTSGYNEQFF. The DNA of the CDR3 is TGTGCCAGCAGTTTACGGACTAGCGGGTACAATGAGCAGTTCTTC.

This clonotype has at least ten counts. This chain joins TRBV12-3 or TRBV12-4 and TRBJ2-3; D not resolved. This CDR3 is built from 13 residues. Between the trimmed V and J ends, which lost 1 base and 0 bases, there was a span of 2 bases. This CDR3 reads CASSLGSTDTQYF. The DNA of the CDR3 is TGTGCCAGCAGTTTAGGCAGCACAGATACGCAGTATTTT.

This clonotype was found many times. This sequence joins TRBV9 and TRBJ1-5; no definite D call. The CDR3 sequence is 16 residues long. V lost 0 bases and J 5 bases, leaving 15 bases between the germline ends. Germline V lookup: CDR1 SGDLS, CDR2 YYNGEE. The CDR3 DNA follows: TGTGCCAGCAGCGTAGGAGGAGGTCCCCTGGATCAGCCCCAGCATTTT. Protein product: CASSVGGGPLDQPQHF.

CDR3 residues: CASSKVLEGVGQYV. As DNA, the CDR3 is TGTGCCAGCAGCAAAGTATTGGAAGGGGTTGGGCAGTACGTC. J is TRBJ2-7 and V is TRBV21-1; TRBD1 is taken as the D call from the table, unchecked against the DNA. TRBV21-1 has pseudogene status. The CDR3 loop spans 14 amino acids.

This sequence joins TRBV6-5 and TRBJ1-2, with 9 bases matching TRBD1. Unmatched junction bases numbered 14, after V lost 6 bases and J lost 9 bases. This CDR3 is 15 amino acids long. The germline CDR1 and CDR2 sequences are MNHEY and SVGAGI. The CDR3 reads CASRVLGTGIRSYTF. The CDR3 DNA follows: TGTGCCAGCAGGGTCCTGGGGACAGGGATACGAAGCTACACCTTC.

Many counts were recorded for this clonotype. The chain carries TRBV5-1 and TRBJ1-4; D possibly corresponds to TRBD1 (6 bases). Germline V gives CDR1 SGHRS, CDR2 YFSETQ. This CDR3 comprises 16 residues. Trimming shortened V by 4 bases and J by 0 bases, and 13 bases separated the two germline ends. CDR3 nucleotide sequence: TGCGCCAGCAGCAGGGGGACGGGGGCAACTAATGAAAAACTGTTTTTT. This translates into CASSRGTGATNEKLFF.